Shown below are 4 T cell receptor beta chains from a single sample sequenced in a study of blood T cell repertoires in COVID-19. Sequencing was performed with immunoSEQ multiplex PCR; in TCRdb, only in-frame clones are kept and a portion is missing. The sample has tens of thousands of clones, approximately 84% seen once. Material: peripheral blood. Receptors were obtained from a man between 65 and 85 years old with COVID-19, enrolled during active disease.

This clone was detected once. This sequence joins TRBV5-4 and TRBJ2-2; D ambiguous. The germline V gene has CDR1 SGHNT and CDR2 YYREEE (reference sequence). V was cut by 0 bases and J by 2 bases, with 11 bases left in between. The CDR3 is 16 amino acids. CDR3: CASSLGSRRNTGELFF. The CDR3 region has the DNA TGTGCCAGCAGCTTGGGGTCGCGGAGAAACACCGGGGAGCTGTTTTTT.

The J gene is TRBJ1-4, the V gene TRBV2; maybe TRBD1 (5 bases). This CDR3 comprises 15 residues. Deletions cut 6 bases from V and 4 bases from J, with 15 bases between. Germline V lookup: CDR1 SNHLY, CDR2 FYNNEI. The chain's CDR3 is CASRPPGLSNEKLFF. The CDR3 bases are TGTGCCAGCAGACCTCCGGGACTGAGTAATGAAAAACTGTTTTTT.

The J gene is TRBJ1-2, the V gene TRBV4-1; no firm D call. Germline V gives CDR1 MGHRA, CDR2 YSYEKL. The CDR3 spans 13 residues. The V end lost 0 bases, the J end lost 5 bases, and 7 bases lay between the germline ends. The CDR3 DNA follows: TGCGCCAGCAGCCAAGACAGGCAGTATGGCTACACCTTC. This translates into CASSQDRQYGYTF.

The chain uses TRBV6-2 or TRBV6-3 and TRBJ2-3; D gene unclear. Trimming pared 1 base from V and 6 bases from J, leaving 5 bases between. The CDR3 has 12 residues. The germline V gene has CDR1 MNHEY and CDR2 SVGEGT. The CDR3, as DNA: TGTGCCAGCAGTTACTTCCAGGATACGCAGTATTTT. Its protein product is CASSYFQDTQYF.